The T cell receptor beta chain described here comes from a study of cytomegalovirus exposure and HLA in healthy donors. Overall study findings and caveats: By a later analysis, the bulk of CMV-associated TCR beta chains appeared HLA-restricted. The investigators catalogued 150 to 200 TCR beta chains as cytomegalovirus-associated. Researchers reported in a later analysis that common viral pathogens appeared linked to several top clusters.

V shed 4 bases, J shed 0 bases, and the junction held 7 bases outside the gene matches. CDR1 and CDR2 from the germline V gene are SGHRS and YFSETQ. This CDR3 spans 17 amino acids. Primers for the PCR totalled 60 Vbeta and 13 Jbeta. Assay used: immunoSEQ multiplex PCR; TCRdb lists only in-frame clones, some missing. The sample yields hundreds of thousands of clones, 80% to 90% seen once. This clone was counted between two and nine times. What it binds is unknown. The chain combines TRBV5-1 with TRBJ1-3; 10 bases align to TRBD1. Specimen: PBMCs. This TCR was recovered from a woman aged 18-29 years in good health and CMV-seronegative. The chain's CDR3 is CASSPGQGGYSGNTIYF. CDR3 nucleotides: TGCGCCAGCAGCCCCGGACAGGGGGGATACTCTGGAAACACCATATATTTT.